A single sample gave rise to the 18 T cell receptor beta chains below, sequenced in a study of control samples from healthy donors and cancer patients. The data were produced by immunoSEQ multiplex PCR, yet TCRdb's version contains in-frame clones alone and is incomplete. Of around 130,000 clones listed, 70% to 90% are singletons. Sequenced input: blood. These receptor sequences come from a man aged 45 to 65 in good health.

V and J are TRBV10-1 and TRBJ2-5; D is perhaps TRBD1 (5 bases). This CDR3 comprises 18 residues. V gave up 7 bases and J gave up 4 bases, with 28 bases separating them. In germline, CDR1 is WNHNN, CDR2 SYGVQD (reference sequence). CDR3 region: CASTENPDRTVLGETQYF. CDR3 bases: TGCGCCAGCACTGAAAACCCCGACAGAACAGTTTTAGGAGAGACCCAGTACTTC.

The table lists this clone with a count of one. The rearrangement joins TRBV27 to TRBJ1-2; possible D gene TRBD1, 6 bases. The CDR3 runs to 14 residues. Trimming took off 5 bases at V and 7 bases at J, with 17 bases between the two ends. From germline, CDR1 is MNHEY and CDR2 SMNVEV (reference sequence). The CDR3 spells CASSEQGSISGYTF. Written as DNA, the CDR3 is TGTGCCAGCAGTGAACAGGGCAGCATCTCTGGCTACACCTTC.

The CDR3 DNA sequence: TGTGCCAGCAGCCAAACCGGCGTCACGGTAGATGGCTACACCTTC. As protein: CASSQTGVTVDGYTF. The genes are TRBV3-1 (or the pseudogene TRBV3-2) and TRBJ1-2; D not certain. The CDR3 runs 15 residues. Trimming shortened V by 2 bases and J by 6 bases, and 16 bases separated the two germline ends. Germline V gene lookup returns CDR1 LGHDT and CDR2 YNNKEL (reference sequence).

The chain combines TRBV2 with TRBJ1-1, with a weak D call TRBD1 (5 bases). Trimming pared 10 bases from V and 10 bases from J, leaving 19 bases between. CDR3 length equals 12 residues. Germline loops: CDR1 SNHLY, CDR2 FYNNEI. CDR3 sequence: CATFRDRGGAFF. The CDR3, as DNA: TGTGCCACCTTCCGGGACCGTGGGGGAGCTTTCTTT.

The chain combines TRBV28 with TRBJ1-3; no clear D. CDR1 and CDR2 from the germline V gene are MDHEN and SYDVKM. V lost 6 bases to trimming and J lost 0 bases, with 12 bases between them. The CDR3 extends over 15 amino acids. CDR3: CASSRSLGSGNTIYF. CDR3 sequence (DNA): TGTGCCAGCAGCAGATCACTGGGCTCTGGAAACACCATATATTTT.

J is TRBJ1-3 and V is TRBV9; no clear D. Germline CDR1 and CDR2: SGDLS and YYNGEE. CDR3 length: 14 residues. V was cut by 1 base and J by 1 base, with 6 bases left in between. In DNA form, the CDR3 reads TGTGCCAGCAGCGTAAGGGATTCTGGAAACACCATATATTTT. Translation: CASSVRDSGNTIYF.

CDR3 amino acids: CASSPHRGLSYEQYF. The CDR3 DNA follows: TGTGCCAGCAGCCCCCACAGGGGGTTATCCTACGAGCAGTACTTC. The chain employs TRBV5-4 and TRBJ2-7; 8 bases match TRBD1. With 4 bases clipped from V and 1 base from J, the junction kept 7 bases outside the gene matches. Looked up from germline, CDR1 is SGHNT and CDR2 is YYREEE (reference sequence). The CDR3 consists of 15 residues.

The genes are TRBV6-6 and TRBJ2-2; maybe TRBD1 (5 bases). Deletions cut 6 bases from V and 2 bases from J, with 10 bases between. The CDR3 length is 14 residues. From germline, CDR1 is MNHNY and CDR2 SVGAGI (reference sequence). The chain's CDR3 is CASRWQGNTGELFF. The CDR3 bases are TGTGCCAGCAGGTGGCAGGGAAACACCGGGGAGCTGTTTTTT.

Concerning this clone: A read error may account for a junction end that differs from germline. The V call is TRBV11-2, the J call TRBJ2-7, with a possible D match to TRBD2 (5 bases). CDR3 length: 12 amino acids. Per the germline V gene, CDR1 is SGHAT and CDR2 is FQNNGV. The CDR3 sequence: CASEYGLYGQYF. The CDR3 DNA sequence: TGTGCCAGCGAATACGGACTGTACGGGCAGTACTTC.

The rearrangement links TRBV19 to TRBJ2-2, with D perhaps TRBD2 (6 bases). The germline gives CDR1 LNHDA, CDR2 SQIVND (reference sequence). The CDR3 contains 15 residues. Trimming took 3 bases from V and 6 from J, leaving 14 bases between them. The CDR3, as DNA: TGTGCCAGTAGTATTCCGGGGGTGTACGCCGGGGAGCTGTTTTTT. It encodes CASSIPGVYAGELFF.

J is TRBJ2-3 and V is TRBV6-5; 9 bases align to TRBD2. CDR3 length equals 15 residues. Trimming removed 2 bases from V and 2 bases from J; junction bases left unmatched: 2. The germline gives CDR1 MNHEY, CDR2 SVGAGI. CDR3 amino acids: CASSYGTSFTDTQYF. CDR3 sequence (DNA): TGTGCCAGCAGTTACGGGACTAGCTTCACAGATACGCAGTATTTT.

The V gene is TRBV5-1, the J gene TRBJ2-5, with 7 bases lining up with TRBD1. The V gene's germline CDR1 is SGHRS and CDR2 YFSETQ. J gave up 4 bases and V 4 bases, and 13 bases lay outside the gene matches. This CDR3 comprises 16 residues. This CDR3 is CASSQTTGAGGETQYF. CDR3 DNA: TGCGCCAGCAGCCAGACAACAGGGGCAGGTGGAGAGACCCAGTACTTC.

J is TRBJ1-5 and V is TRBV30, with a weak D call TRBD1 (5 bases). The germline gives CDR1 GTSNPN, CDR2 SVGIG (reference sequence). The CDR3 consists of 14 residues. The V and J ends lost 5 bases and 1 base respectively, with 12 bases between them. The CDR3 sequence: CAWGGTWSNQPQHF. CDR3 in DNA: TGTGCCTGGGGGGGGACTTGGAGCAATCAGCCCCAGCATTTT. The full variable domain, with the rest looked up from reference TRBV30 and TRBJ1-5, is SQTIHQWPATLVQPVGSPLSLECTVEGTSNPNLYWYRQAAGRGLQLLFYSVGIGQISSEVPQNLSASRPQDRQFILSSKKLLLSDSGFYLCAWGGTWSNQPQHFGDGTRLSIL.

The J gene is TRBJ1-1, the V gene TRBV25-1; 8 nucleotides match TRBD1. V gave up 6 bases and J gave up 4 bases; unmatched junction bases: 10. This CDR3 comprises 15 residues. Germline-derived CDR1 and CDR2 are MGHDK and SYGVNS. The CDR3 DNA reads as TGTGCCAGCAGCCCCGCTAACAGGGGGACCACTGAAGCTTTCTTT. It is translated as CASSPANRGTTEAFF.

The chain links TRBV28 to TRBJ1-6, with D hard to call. The V gene lost 2 bases and the J gene lost 13 bases, with 6 bases spanning the gap. The CDR3 has 11 residues. The germline gives CDR1 MDHEN, CDR2 SYDVKM. The CDR3 DNA follows: TGTGCCAGCAGTTTAAAGTGGCCCCTCCACTTT. Translated, it gives CASSLKWPLHF.

The chain combines TRBV7-9 with TRBJ1-2; 7 bases are a match to TRBD1. The CDR3 consists of 13 residues. Germline V gene data show CDR1 as SEHNR and CDR2 as FQNEAQ (reference sequence). The ends lost 5 bases at V and 4 bases at J; junction bases unmatched: 4. The CDR3: CASSAGTVYGYTF. In DNA, the CDR3 is TGTGCCAGCAGCGCCGGGACAGTCTATGGCTACACCTTC.

CDR3 in DNA: TGTGCCAGCAGCTATCAGACAGACCGGAATGAAAAACTGTTTTTT. Its protein product is CASSYQTDRNEKLFF. The rearrangement links TRBV11-2 to TRBJ1-4; a possible D gene is TRBD1 (5 bases). The CDR3 is made up of 15 amino acids. The V gene lost 4 bases and the J gene lost 5 bases, with 14 bases spanning the gap. CDR1 is SGHAT, CDR2 FQNNGV, per germline.

The V and J genes are TRBV7-8 and TRBJ2-3; no firm D call. V lost 5 bases, J lost 3 bases, and 6 bases lay in between. Looked up from germline, CDR1 is SGHVS and CDR2 is FQNEAQ. The CDR3 extends over 12 amino acids. CDR3 protein: CASSPSTDTQYF. The DNA of the CDR3 is TGTGCCAGCAGCCCCTCTACAGATACGCAGTATTTT.